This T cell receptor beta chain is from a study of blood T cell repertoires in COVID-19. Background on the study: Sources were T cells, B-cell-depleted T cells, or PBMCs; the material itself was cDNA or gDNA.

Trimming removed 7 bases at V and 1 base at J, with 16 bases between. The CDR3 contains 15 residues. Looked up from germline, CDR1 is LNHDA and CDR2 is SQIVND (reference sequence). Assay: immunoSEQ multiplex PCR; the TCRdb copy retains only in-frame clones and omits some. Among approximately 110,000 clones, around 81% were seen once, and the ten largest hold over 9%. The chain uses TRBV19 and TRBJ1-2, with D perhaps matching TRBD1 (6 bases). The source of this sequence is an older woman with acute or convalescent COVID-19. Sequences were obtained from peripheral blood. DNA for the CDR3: TGTGCCAGTACCCCCAGGGGAGGGGGTAACTATGGCTACACCTTC. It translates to CASTPRGGGNYGYTF.